This is a list of T cell receptor beta chains from one sample in a study of blood T cell repertoires in COVID-19. TCRdb's copy holds only in-frame clones and misses some; the assay was immunoSEQ multiplex PCR. The profile shows more than 200,000 clones, approximately 86% of them singletons. The specimen sequenced was peripheral blood. The source is a young man with active or convalescent COVID-19. Each CDR3 is given with its conserved first and last residue. The order of the fields is clone size, D gene, J gene, V gene, CDR3 DNA, CDR3 protein. A D gene is named only where the DNA matches it firmly. Some rows have no size entry. The others give once, few or many, or a class for an expanded clone.

-,-,TRBJ2-4,TRBV10-1,TGCGCCAGCCCTTCCCGGGGACAAGCCAAAAACATTCAGTACTTC,CASPSRGQAKNIQYF
-,TRBD1,TRBJ1-1,TRBV19,TGTGCCAGTATGTCACAGGGGCCGGGTGAAGCTTTCTTT,CASMSQGPGEAFF
few,-,TRBJ1-1,TRBV14,TGTGCCAGCAGCCAAGTCCGGCAGGCGGAAGCTTTCTTT,CASSQVRQAEAFF
-,-,TRBJ1-6,TRBV14,TGTGCCAGCAGCCAAGATCAGAAGTATTCACCCCTCCACTTT,CASSQDQKYSPLHF
-,TRBD1,TRBJ2-1,TRBV5-4,TGTGCCAGCAACGCAGGGGGAGACTACAATGAGCAGTTCTTC,CASNAGGDYNEQFF
-,TRBD1,TRBJ1-1,TRBV6-5,TGTGCCAGCAACCGGCGGACAGGGCGGAACACTGAAGCTTTCTTT,CASNRRTGRNTEAFF
-,TRBD1,TRBJ2-7,TRBV9,TGTGCCAGCAGCGCGGGGACAGTCTCCTACGAGCAGTACTTC,CASSAGTVSYEQYF
-,TRBD1,TRBJ1-2,TRBV27,TGTGCCAGCAGTTTAAAATCGTCCGGACAGGGGGGTTGGGGCCGATATGGCTACACCTTC,CASSLKSSGQGGWGRYGYTF
-,-,TRBJ1-1,TRBV10-3,TGTGCCACCGCCGGGGATACTGAAGCTTTCTTT,CATAGDTEAFF
-,-,TRBJ2-1,TRBV19,TGTGCCAGTAGTATACGGGGGGCCGGTTTCGAGGAGCAGTTCTTC,CASSIRGAGFEEQFF
-,TRBD1,TRBJ2-1,TRBV28,TGTGCCAGCAGTTCGGGACAGGGGGGTAGGAATGAGCAGTTCTTC,CASSSGQGGRNEQFF
few,TRBD2,TRBJ2-1,TRBV10-2,TGCGCCAGCAGTGAGGCTAGCGGGGGGGCCTATGAGCAGTTCTTC,CASSEASGGAYEQFF
once,-,TRBJ2-7,TRBV12-3/TRBV12-4,TGTGCCAGCAGTTTGGCTGCCTACGAGCAGTACTTC,CASSLAAYEQYF
-,TRBD1,TRBJ1-1,TRBV5-1,TGCGCCAGCAGCAAAACAGGGGGAAAAAACACTGAAGCTTTCTTT,CASSKTGGKNTEAFF
-,TRBD1,TRBJ1-1,TRBV2,TGTGCCACCTACCGGGACAGATGGACTGAAGCTTTCTTT,CATYRDRWTEAFF
-,-,TRBJ1-3,TRBV4-3,TGCGCCAGCAGCCAAGTTCGGGGTTTCTCTGGAAACACCATATATTTT,CASSQVRGFSGNTIYF
-,-,TRBJ1-1,TRBV27,TGTGCCAGCAGTTGGACAGTCAACACTGAAGCTTTCTTT,CASSWTVNTEAFF
-,TRBD1,TRBJ1-1,TRBV7-3,TGTGCCAGCAGCTTAGACCCCGGGACAGAAGAAGCTTTCTTT,CASSLDPGTEEAFF
-,TRBD1,TRBJ2-1,TRBV7-6,TGTGCCAGCAGCGACACTGGAGACAGGGGGCTCATTGAGCAGTTCTTC,CASSDTGDRGLIEQFF
-,-,TRBJ2-5,TRBV5-4,TGTGCCAGCAGCACGGATCTAGTTCCAGAGACCCAGTACTTC,CASSTDLVPETQYF
-,-,TRBJ1-2,TRBV6-2/TRBV6-3,TGTGCCAGCAGTGACACAGCTAACTATGGCTACACCTTC,CASSDTANYGYTF
once,-,TRBJ1-2,TRBV12-3/TRBV12-4,TGTGCCAGCAGTTTCTTGAGGCTTGGCTACACCTTC,CASSFLRLGYTF
-,-,TRBJ2-7,TRBV9,TGTGCCAGCAGCGTAGAGGCAGGGTTCCACGAGCAGTACTTC,CASSVEAGFHEQYF
-,-,TRBJ2-7,TRBV4-3,TGCGCCAGCAGCCAAGATAGAGGGGGCTACGAGCAGTACTTC,CASSQDRGGYEQYF
-,TRBD2,TRBJ2-5,TRBV5-6,TGTGCCAGCAGCTTAACTAGCGGGGGCGAGACCCAGTACTTC,CASSLTSGGETQYF
once,-,TRBJ1-5,TRBV30,TGTGCCTGGAGTCCGACAGCGTCCGGGCCCCAGCATTTT,CAWSPTASGPQHF
-,TRBD1,TRBJ2-4,TRBV29-1,TGCAGCGTCGGACAGGGAAGTGGCAAAAACATTCAGTACTTC,CSVGQGSGKNIQYF
once,TRBD2,TRBJ2-7,TRBV15,TGTGCCACCAGCAGAGATCGGCTAGCGGGGGGGAAGCAGTACTTC,CATSRDRLAGGKQYF
few,-,TRBJ1-2,TRBV5-1,TGCGCCAGCAGCTTGACCACACCGGGACAACACTATGGCTACACCTTC,CASSLTTPGQHYGYTF
-,TRBD1,TRBJ2-5,TRBV9,TGTGCCAGCAGCGAGACAGGGGGCGATCAAGAGACCCAGTACTTC,CASSETGGDQETQYF
-,TRBD1,TRBJ1-2,TRBV6-2/TRBV6-3,TGTGCCAGCAGCCTACGACAGGGGGCGGATGGCTACACCTTC,CASSLRQGADGYTF
-,-,TRBJ2-7,TRBV6-6,TGTGCCAGCAGACAGGACAAGGTCTACGAGCAGTACTTC,CASRQDKVYEQYF